Presented here are 26 T cell receptor beta chains from one specimen sequenced in a study of blood T cells in healthy people across ages. A second PCR, run for about 7 to 11 cycles, used a sample-barcoded 5' primer plus a J-beta primer mix. Using its own MiXCR run on the 5' RACE reads, TCRdb lists one record per CDR3 protein. The sample lists more than 1.4 million distinct CDR3 sequences; 40% to 50% were seen once. The sequenced sample was blood. All receptors come from a woman in her late teens or twenties in good health.

This chain links TRBV11-2 with TRBJ1-1, with 9 bases identical to TRBD1. There are 18 residues in the CDR3. Per the germline V gene, CDR1 is SGHAT and CDR2 is FQNNGV. With 3 bases clipped from V and 0 bases from J, the junction kept 11 bases outside the gene matches. The CDR3 is CASSFQQGAFSMNTEAFF. In nucleotides, the CDR3 is TGTGCCAGCAGCTTTCAACAGGGGGCCTTCTCTATGAACACTGAAGCTTTCTTT.

The chain carries TRBV7-3 and TRBJ2-7; D possibly uses TRBD1 or TRBD2 (6 bases each). V was cut by 0 bases and J by 5 bases, with 14 bases left in between. CDR1 and CDR2 from the germline V gene are SGHTA and FQGTGA. The CDR3 is made up of 15 amino acids. The CDR3 region is CASSLTPGARDEQYF. For the CDR3, the DNA is TGTGCCAGCAGCTTAACTCCGGGGGCGAGGGACGAGCAGTACTTC. Together with reference TRBV7-3 and TRBJ2-7, the CDR3 gives the full variable domain: GAGVSQTPSNKVTEKGKYVELRCDPISGHTALYWYRQSLGQGPEFLIYFQGTGAADDSGLPNDRFFAVRPEGSVSTLKIQRTERGDSAVYLCASSLTPGARDEQYFGPGTRLTVT.

This clonotype was seen more than once but under ten times. The J gene is TRBJ1-6, the V gene TRBV14; D might be TRBD1 (5 bases). This CDR3 has 18 amino acids. Trimming removed 2 bases at V and 7 bases at J, with 21 bases between. Germline-derived CDR1 and CDR2 are SGHDN and FVKESK. The CDR3 sequence is CASSQRIGRGPTNSPLHF. The CDR3 DNA reads TGTGCCAGCAGCCAACGAATTGGACGGGGACCGACGAATTCACCCCTCCACTTT.

The chain joins TRBV29-1 to TRBJ1-1; tentatively, D is TRBD1 (6 bases). Germline CDR1 SQVTM, CDR2 ANQGSEA. This CDR3 is built from 12 residues. V was pared by 2 bases and J by 7 bases, with 11 bases between. Here the CDR3 DNA reads TGCAGCGTTGAACAGGGGACAAGTGAAGCTTTCTTT. Translating it yields CSVEQGTSEAFF.

This sequence joins TRBV12-3 or TRBV12-4 and TRBJ1-5, with 8 positions matching TRBD1. With 3 bases clipped from V and 3 bases from J, the junction kept 4 bases outside the gene matches. The CDR3 totals 15 residues. The CDR3 loop reads CASSFGQGYNQPQHF. CDR3 nucleotides: TGTGCCAGCAGTTTCGGACAGGGATACAATCAGCCCCAGCATTTT.

The J gene is TRBJ1-1, the V gene TRBV5-1; D not resolved. The CDR3 consists of 18 residues. The V and J ends lost 5 bases and 6 bases respectively, with 29 bases between them. The V gene's germline CDR1 is SGHRS and CDR2 YFSETQ. In DNA, the CDR3 is TGCGCCAGCAGGCCCCTGCCGGGCGCTCCGATTAAAGACGCTGAAGCTTTCTTT. This gives the protein CASRPLPGAPIKDAEAFF. The entire variable domain, with the rest obtained from reference TRBV5-1 and TRBJ1-1, is as follows: KAGVTQTPRYLIKTRGQQVTLSCSPISGHRSVSWYQQTPGQGLQFLFEYFSETQRNKGNFPGRFSGRQFSNSRSEMNVSTLELGDSALYLCASRPLPGAPIKDAEAFFGQGTRLTVV.

The V call is TRBV12-3 or TRBV12-4, the J call TRBJ2-1, with 8 nucleotides matching TRBD1. The CDR3 has 16 residues. The junction had 7 bases not matched to a gene; V was cut back by 3 bases and J by 3 bases. The CDR3 protein is CASSFGVDRGYNEQFF. CDR3 in DNA: TGTGCCAGCAGTTTTGGGGTTGACAGGGGCTACAATGAGCAGTTCTTC.

In this sample, this clonotype turned up many times. The chain is built from TRBV13 and TRBJ2-7; D is uncertain. V lost 1 base, J lost 3 bases, and 4 bases lay in between. The CDR3 is made up of 12 amino acids. Germline V CDR1 and CDR2: PRHDT, FYEKMQ (reference sequence). CDR3 DNA sequence: TGTGCCAGCAGCTTAGAGGACTACGAGCAGTACTTC. Translating gives CASSLEDYEQYF.

This clonotype was detected a few times. This sequence joins TRBV20-1 and TRBJ2-7; perhaps TRBD2 as D (6 bases). Germline lookup yields CDR1 DFQATT and CDR2 SNEGSKA (reference sequence). Deletions cut 3 bases from V and 2 bases from J, with 11 bases between. The CDR3 runs 13 residues. The CDR3 here is CSASREPTYEQYF. The CDR3 nucleotides are TGCAGTGCTAGCCGGGAGCCCACCTACGAGCAGTACTTC.

The gene calls are TRBV15 and TRBJ2-1; 9 bases are a match to TRBD2. This CDR3 is 14 amino acids long. Germline V lookup: CDR1 LNHNV, CDR2 YYDKDF (reference sequence). Losses at the gene ends were 0 bases for V and 10 bases for J; bases not matched to a gene: 4. CDR3 residues: CATSRDFSGGEQFF. The CDR3, as DNA: TGTGCCACCAGCAGAGATTTCAGCGGGGGGGAGCAGTTCTTC.

This chain connects TRBV18 to TRBJ2-7, with D maybe TRBD1 (5 bases). Trimming took off 2 bases at V and 5 bases at J, with 13 bases between the two ends. Germline V CDR1 and CDR2: KGHSH, LQKENI. The CDR3 length is 14 residues. The CDR3 DNA reads as TGTGCCAGCTCACCAGGACAAAGGCCGCACGAGCAGTACTTC. Amino acid sequence: CASSPGQRPHEQYF. Drawing the rest from reference TRBV18 and TRBJ2-7, the complete variable domain is NAGVMQNPRHLVRRRGQEARLRCSPMKGHSHVYWYRQLPEEGLKFMVYLQKENIIDESGMPKERFSAEFPKEGPSILRIQQVVRGDSAAYFCASSPGQRPHEQYFGPGTRLTVT.

This clonotype has at least ten counts. The chain employs TRBV11-2 and TRBJ1-1; no clear D. Germline V lookup: CDR1 SGHAT, CDR2 FQNNGV. V was trimmed by 1 base and J by 1 base, leaving 7 bases between them. This CDR3 is 14 amino acids long. The DNA of the CDR3 is TGTGCCAGCAGCTTAGGACCGACGAACACTGAAGCTTTCTTT. Translated: CASSLGPTNTEAFF.

The chain recombines TRBV3-1 with TRBJ1-2; no definite D call. This CDR3 is 13 amino acids long. Looked up from germline, CDR1 is LGHDT and CDR2 is YNNKEL (reference sequence). Trimming pared 0 bases from V and 8 bases from J, leaving 10 bases between. CDR3 residues: CASSQEVEGGYTF. In DNA, the CDR3 is TGTGCCAGCAGCCAAGAGGTGGAGGGAGGCTACACCTTC.

On this clonotype: At one end, the junction sequence differs from germline, possibly due to a read error. The rearrangement uses TRBV9 and TRBJ2-4; D is perhaps TRBD2 (7 bases). Germline V gene lookup returns CDR1 SGDLS and CDR2 YYNGEE. CDR3 length: 15 residues. CDR3 nucleotides: TGCGCCAGCAGCGTAGGGGGGGGAACCCAAAACATTCAGTACTTC. It encodes CASSVGGGTQNIQYF.

V and J are TRBV7-3 and TRBJ2-5; a weak D match, TRBD2 (5 bases). The CDR3 is 16 residues long. V dropped 4 bases and J dropped 2 bases, with 17 bases sitting between them. In germline, CDR1 is SGHTA, CDR2 FQGTGA. The CDR3 protein is CASSSGSSLGQETQYF. The CDR3 DNA sequence: TGTGCCAGCAGCTCTGGATCCTCACTAGGACAAGAGACCCAGTACTTC.

The CDR3 bases are TGTGCCAGCAGTTTTGGGGGCGATTACAATGAGCAGTTCTTC. Amino acids: CASSFGGDYNEQFF. The chain is built from TRBV27 and TRBJ2-1; D may be TRBD1 (6 bases). V lost 3 bases, J lost 4 bases, and 10 bases lay in between. Germline CDR1 and CDR2: MNHEY and SMNVEV (reference sequence). The CDR3 covers 14 residues.

This clonotype showed up many times. The CDR3 nucleotides read TGTGCCAGCAGCCAAGAGGGCGAAGAGACCCAGTACTTC. This encodes CASSQEGEETQYF. This chain uses TRBV3-1 with TRBJ2-5; D remains unclear. The length of the CDR3 is 13 residues. CDR1 is LGHDT and CDR2 is YNNKEL in the germline V gene (reference sequence). Trimming stripped 0 bases from V and 3 bases from J, with 5 bases between.

The chain uses TRBV6-5 and TRBJ2-2; TRBD2 matches at 13 bases. J lost 5 bases, V lost 4 bases, and 4 bases had no gene match. The CDR3 totals 16 residues. Germline CDR1 and CDR2: MNHEY and SVGAGI. The DNA for the CDR3 is TGTGCCAGCAGTTCCGGGACTAGCGGGATAACCGGGGAGCTGTTTTTT. Its protein product is CASSSGTSGITGELFF.

This clonotype occurred a few times. The chain uses TRBV20-1 and TRBJ2-3; unclear D gene. Trimming took 0 bases from V and 7 from J, leaving 8 bases between them. The CDR3 totals 12 residues. The V gene's germline CDR1 is DFQATT and CDR2 SNEGSKA (reference sequence). CDR3 loop: CSAREELYTQYF. DNA of the CDR3: TGCAGTGCTAGAGAAGAGCTATATACGCAGTATTTT.

This chain uses TRBV19 with TRBJ1-5; D possibly corresponds to TRBD1 (6 bases). The CDR3 totals 14 residues. The V gene's germline CDR1 is LNHDA and CDR2 SQIVND (reference sequence). Trimming shortened V by 1 base and J by 7 bases, and 11 bases separated the two germline ends. Here the CDR3 DNA reads TGTGCCAGTAGTATAGGGGGGGGCGGGCAGCCCCAGCATTTT. It encodes CASSIGGGGQPQHF.

J is TRBJ2-1 and V is TRBV5-1; 8 positions match TRBD2. Per the germline V gene, CDR1 is SGHRS and CDR2 is YFSETQ. The junction had 7 bases not matched to a gene; V was cut back by 0 bases and J by 8 bases. The CDR3 loop spans 15 amino acids. The CDR3 DNA sequence: TGCGCCAGCAGCTTGGTGGTAGCGGGGCTCGATGAGCAGTTCTTC. Protein product: CASSLVVAGLDEQFF.

The rearrangement uses TRBV7-6 and TRBJ2-3, with D perhaps given as TRBD1 or TRBD2 (5 bases each). Per the germline V gene, CDR1 is SGHVS and CDR2 is FNYEAQ. V was shortened by 2 bases and J by 2 bases, with 11 bases between the two germline ends. This CDR3 contains 15 residues. The CDR3 sequence is CASSLSRGLTDTQYF. The DNA for the CDR3 is TGTGCCAGCAGCTTATCCCGGGGCCTCACAGATACGCAGTATTTT. Full variable domain (missing parts from reference TRBV7-6 and TRBJ2-3): GAGVSQSPRYKVTKRGQDVALRCDPISGHVSLYWYRQALGQGPEFLTYFNYEAQQDKSGLPNDRFSAERPEGSISTLTIQRTEQRDSAMYRCASSLSRGLTDTQYFGPGTRLTVL.

This clonotype was picked up a small number of times. V and J are TRBV5-1 and TRBJ2-5; either TRBD1 or TRBD2 may supply D (5 bases each). The CDR3 covers 16 residues. Germline CDR1 is SGHRS and CDR2 is YFSETQ. V lost 0 bases and J 5 bases, leaving 17 bases between the germline ends. CDR3 in amino acids: CASSLAEGTFGETQYF. For the CDR3, the DNA is TGCGCCAGCAGCTTGGCCGAAGGGACGTTCGGGGAGACCCAGTACTTC.

V is TRBV5-1 and J is TRBJ2-5; the D call may be TRBD1 or TRBD2 (5 bases each). Trimming took 0 bases from V and 2 from J, leaving 11 bases between them. Per the germline V gene, CDR1 is SGHRS and CDR2 is YFSETQ. The CDR3 loop spans 15 amino acids. CDR3 amino acids: CASSLAGRLQETQYF. CDR3 DNA sequence: TGCGCCAGCAGCTTGGCGGGACGGCTTCAAGAGACCCAGTACTTC.

The chain is built from TRBV5-1 and TRBJ2-5; D call uncertain. Germline CDR1 SGHRS, CDR2 YFSETQ. Trimming stripped 4 bases from V and 5 bases from J, with 12 bases between. The CDR3 has 13 amino acids. The CDR3 loop is CASSLLGSETQYF. CDR3 sequence (DNA): TGCGCCAGCAGCCTGCTGGGCTCCGAGACCCAGTACTTC.

This clonotype came up many times. This sequence joins TRBV28 and TRBJ1-2; D call uncertain. The CDR3 is 12 amino acids. The V and J ends lost 7 bases and 6 bases respectively, with 12 bases between them. Germline assignment: CDR1 MDHEN and CDR2 SYDVKM. The CDR3 DNA reads TGTGCCAGCACGGCACACAGAGATGGCTACACCTTC. This gives the protein CASTAHRDGYTF.